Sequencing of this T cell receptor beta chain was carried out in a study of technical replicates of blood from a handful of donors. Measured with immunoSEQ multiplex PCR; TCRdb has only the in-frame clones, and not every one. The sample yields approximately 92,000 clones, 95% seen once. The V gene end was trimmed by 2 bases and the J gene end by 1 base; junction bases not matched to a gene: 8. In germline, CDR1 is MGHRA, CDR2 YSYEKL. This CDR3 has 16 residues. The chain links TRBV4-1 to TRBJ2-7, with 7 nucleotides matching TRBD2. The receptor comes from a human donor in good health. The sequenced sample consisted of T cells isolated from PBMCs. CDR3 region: CASSQSWDYLSYEQYF. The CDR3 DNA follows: TGCGCCAGCAGCCAAAGCTGGGACTACCTTTCCTACGAGCAGTACTTC.